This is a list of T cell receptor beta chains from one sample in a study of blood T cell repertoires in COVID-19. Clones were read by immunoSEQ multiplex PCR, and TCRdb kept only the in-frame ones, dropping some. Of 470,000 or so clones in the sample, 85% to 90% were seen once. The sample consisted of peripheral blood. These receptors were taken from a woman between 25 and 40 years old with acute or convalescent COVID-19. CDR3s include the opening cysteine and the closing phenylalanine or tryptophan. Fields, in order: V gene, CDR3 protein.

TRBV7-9,CASSNRDSSYNEQFF
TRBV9,CASSVDLAGANVLTF
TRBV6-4,CASSDDTSSPLHF
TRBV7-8,CASSFTLYNEQFF
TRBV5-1,CASSRDSSDTQYF
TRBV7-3,CASSLMGGTDYNEQFF
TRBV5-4,CASSPDHGRTEAFF
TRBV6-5,CASETTGDSPLHF
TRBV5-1,CASSLRQGVYNEQFF
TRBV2,CASRLRTSGGANADTQYF
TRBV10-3,CATLGEGGTGYTF
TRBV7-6,CASSLVAGAIGHQETQYF
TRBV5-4,CASSLRDRFYGYTF
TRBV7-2,CASSFRVGGGYTF
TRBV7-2,CASSLGVGTGSGNTIYF
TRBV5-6,CASSLEGGSGELFF
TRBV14,CASSLMDRFYEQYF
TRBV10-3,CAISESRQGHQPQHF
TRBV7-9,CASSFDRGGRPGELFF
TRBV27,CASMLTVASGANVLTF
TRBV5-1,CASSLALARSTDTQYF
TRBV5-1,CASSLDTGGHTQYF
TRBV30,CAWSVRSRANYGYTF
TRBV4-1,CASSQDEGGEAFF
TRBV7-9,CASSHGGGGQPQHF
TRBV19,CASSRTPSGGPSWTDTQYF
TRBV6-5,CASTVDRETEAFF
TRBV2,CASSEDRDEQYF
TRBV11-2,CASTQRGGGAGETQYF
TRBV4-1,CASSHEGSSNNEQFF
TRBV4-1,CASSRLWLETQYF
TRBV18,CASSPIYSNTDTQYF
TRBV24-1,CATSDPRPGDQETQYF
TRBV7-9,CASSLVHRDLQPQHF
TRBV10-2,CASSLPGAETQYF
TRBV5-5,CASSSYRGRNTF
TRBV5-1,CASSLEAGSNSPLHF
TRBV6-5,CASSYSFAGFRETQYF
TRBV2,CASSESSRALNNIYGYTF
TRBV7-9,CASSLGGQANYGYTF
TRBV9,CASSQTGVPYNEQFF
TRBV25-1,CASHTGTGYTF
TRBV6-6,CASGRSSYEQYF
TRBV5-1,CASCPSVSGANVLTF
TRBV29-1,CSVEVSMDNEQFF
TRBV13,CASSLFGTNDEQYF
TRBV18,CASSQRQSETQYF
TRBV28,CASRDRVDGYTF
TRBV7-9,CASSGQAQSTEAFF
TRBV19,CASSIGSGGGTQHF
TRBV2,CASRQGGTGELFF
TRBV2,CASVAGYREKLFF
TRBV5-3,CARTRASGGPREQFF
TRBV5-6,CASSLGQGLYEQYF
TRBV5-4,CASSRGDTQYF
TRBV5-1,CASSLDGLTGTDTQYF
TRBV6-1,CASSEWGLAGALETQYF